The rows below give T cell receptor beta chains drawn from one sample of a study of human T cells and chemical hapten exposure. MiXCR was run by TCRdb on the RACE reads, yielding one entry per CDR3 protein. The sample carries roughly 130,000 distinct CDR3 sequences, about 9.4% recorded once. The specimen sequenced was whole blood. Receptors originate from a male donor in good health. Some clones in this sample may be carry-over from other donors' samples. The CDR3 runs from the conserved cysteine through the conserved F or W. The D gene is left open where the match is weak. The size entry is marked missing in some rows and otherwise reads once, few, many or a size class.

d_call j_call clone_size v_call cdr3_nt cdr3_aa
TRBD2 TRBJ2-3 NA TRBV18 TGTGCCAGCTCACCCAGACCTAGCGGGAGATCTACAGATACGCAGTATTTT CASSPRPSGRSTDTQYF
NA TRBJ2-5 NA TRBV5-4 TGTGCCAGCAGATTGGGGGAGACCCAGTACTTC CASRLGETQYF
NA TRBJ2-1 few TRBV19 TGTGCCAGTAGTATGGGGAACAACAATGAGCAGTTCTTC CASSMGNNNEQFF
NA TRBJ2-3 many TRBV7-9 TGTGCCAGCAGCTTAGATACCCCAGATACGCAGTATTTT CASSLDTPDTQYF
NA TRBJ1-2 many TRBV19 TGTGCCAGTAGTCCAGGGGATGGCTACACCTTC CASSPGDGYTF
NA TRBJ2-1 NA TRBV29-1 TGCAGCGTTGGGTATCGAGGGACAGCGGGCACTGAGCAGTTCTTC CSVGYRGTAGTEQFF
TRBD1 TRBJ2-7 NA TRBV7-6 TGTGCCAGCAGCCCAAGGGGGCGCGGTTACGAGCAGTACTTC CASSPRGRGYEQYF
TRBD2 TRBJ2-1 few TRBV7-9 TGTGCCAGCAGCTTAGAATCTAGCGGGGGAAGCTCCTACAATGAGCAGTTCTTC CASSLESSGGSSYNEQFF
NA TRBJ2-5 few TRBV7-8 TGTGCCAGCAGCGGGGACGGCCAAGAGACCCAGTACTTC CASSGDGQETQYF
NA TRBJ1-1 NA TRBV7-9 TGTGCCAGCAGCCGACTGGGACCGGGACCGAACACTGAAGCTTTCTTT CASSRLGPGPNTEAFF
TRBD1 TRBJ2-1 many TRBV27 TGTGCCAGCAGTTTCACAGGGGTTTTAGAGCAGTTCTTC CASSFTGVLEQFF
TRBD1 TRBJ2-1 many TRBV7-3 TGTGCCAGCAGCCCCGGGACAGGAAACTACAATGAGCAGTTCTTC CASSPGTGNYNEQFF
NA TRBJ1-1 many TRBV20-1 TGCAGTGCTGCGCGGGGACCCCCTGAAGCTTTCTTT CSAARGPPEAFF
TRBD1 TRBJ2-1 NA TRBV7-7 TGTGCCAGCAGCCTCCCCCGGGACAGATACAATGAGCAGTTCTTC CASSLPRDRYNEQFF
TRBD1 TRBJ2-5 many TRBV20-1 TGCAGTGCTAGTCCCGGGACAGGGGGCGGAGGGACCCAGTACTTC CSASPGTGGGGTQYF